The rows below give T cell receptor beta chains drawn from one sample of a study of breast tumors, draining lymph nodes, adjacent tissues. TCRdb reprocessed the multiplex PCR reads with MiXCR, giving one entry per CDR3 protein. The sample contains roughly 130,000 distinct CDR3 sequences, 32% of which appear only once. Specimen: axillary lymph node tissue. The receptors here all came from a female donor with breast cancer. Some clones in this sample may be carry-over from other donors' samples. Both conserved end residues are part of each CDR3. A D gene is named only where the DNA matches it firmly. A row's size may be missing; if present it is once, few, many or a size class.

>TRBD2|TRBJ2-1|many|TRBV5-1
CASSSMIAGGRNEQFF
TGCGCCAGCAGCTCCATGATAGCGGGGGGACGAAATGAGCAGTTCTTC
>.|TRBJ1-6|many|TRBV3-1
CASSQERTAYYNSPLHF
TGTGCCAGCAGCCAAGAACGGACAGCTTATTATAATTCACCCCTCCACTTT
>TRBD2|TRBJ2-3|many|TRBV20-1
CSARAGGFTDTQYF
TGCAGTGCTAGAGCGGGGGGGTTCACAGATACGCAGTATTTT
>TRBD1|TRBJ2-3|.|TRBV28
CASSIPGQGDTDTQYF
TGTGCCAGCAGCATACCGGGACAGGGGGACACAGATACGCAGTATTTT
>TRBD1|TRBJ2-3|many|TRBV5-8
CASSLPGQGADTQYF
TGTGCCAGCAGCCTTCCGGGACAGGGCGCAGATACGCAGTATTTT
>TRBD2|TRBJ2-3|many|TRBV5-4
CASSEWLSGGDTDTQYF
TGTGCCAGCTCCGAATGGCTTAGCGGGGGGGACACAGATACGCAGTATTTT
>.|TRBJ2-5|.|TRBV5-6
CASSLPGSYEQETQYF
TGTGCCAGCAGCTTACCAGGGTCCTACGAGCAAGAGACCCAGTACTTC
>TRBD2|TRBJ2-5|.|TRBV5-1
CASFPSGGPDTQCF
TGCGCCAGCTTCCCTAGCGGGGGCCCAGATACGCAGTGCTTC
>TRBD1|TRBJ2-5|many|TRBV2
CASSQTGGAKETQYF
TGTGCCAGCAGTCAAACAGGGGGAGCCAAAGAGACCCAGTACTTC
>TRBD2|TRBJ2-1|.|TRBV19
CASGLSSTSGGNNEQFF
TGCGCCAGTGGCCTTTCTTCGACTAGCGGGGGAAACAATGAGCAGTTCTTC
>.|TRBJ2-2|many|TRBV11-3
CASSLGGKRTGELFF
TGTGCCAGCAGCTTGGGGGGCAAAAGGACCGGGGAGCTGTTTTTT
>TRBD1|TRBJ1-2|many|TRBV7-9
CASSLRGTGSYGYPF
TGTGCCAGCAGCCTAAGGGGGACAGGAAGCTATGGCTACCCCTTC
>.|TRBJ1-5|.|TRBV12-3/TRBV12-4
CASSHPLDTDWPQHF
TGTGCCAGCAGTCACCCCCTTGACACCGACTGGCCCCAGCATTTT
>TRBD1|TRBJ1-4|.|TRBV12-3/TRBV12-4
CASGPRQGCEKLFF
TGTGCTAGTGGTCCCCGACAGGGATGTGAAAAACTGTTTTTT
>.|TRBJ2-3|.|TRBV20-1
CSAISLTTADTQYF
TGCAGTGCTATTTCATTGACTACGGCAGATACGCAGTATTTT
>.|TRBJ1-6|.|TRBV25-1
CARRVGNSPLHF
TGTGCCAGGAGGGTGGGAAATTCACCCCTCCACTTT
>.|TRBJ2-5|many|TRBV12-3/TRBV12-4
CASYGQGEETQYF
TGTGCCAGCTATGGTCAGGGTGAGGAGACCCAGTACTTC
>.|TRBJ2-2|few|TRBV27
CASSFAGENIGELFF
TGTGCCAGCAGTTTCGCAGGGGAGAACATCGGGGAGCTGTTTTTT
>TRBD2|TRBJ2-1|.|TRBV20-1
CSARLAGAHSYNEQFF
TGCAGTGCTAGGCTAGCGGGGGCCCACTCCTACAATGAGCAGTTCTTC
>.|TRBJ1-1|.|TRBV5-8
CASGPGRTYTEAFF
TGTGCCAGCGGCCCCGGCAGGACTTATACTGAAGCTTTCTTT
>.|TRBJ2-7|many|TRBV20-1
CSVRRGYEQYF
TGCAGTGTCAGGCGGGGCTACGAGCAGTACTTC
>TRBD1|TRBJ2-5|.|TRBV25-1
CASRSKKGQAPQETQYF
TGTGCCAGCAGGTCAAAGAAGGGACAGGCGCCACAAGAGACCCAGTACTTC
>.|TRBJ1-5|.|TRBV12-3/TRBV12-4
CATSVLPPIRQINNQPQHF
TGTGCCACCAGTGTTTTACCCCCGATCCGACAGATTAACAATCAGCCCCAGCATTTT
>.|TRBJ1-5|many|TRBV19
CASSIRGRGRDQPQHF
TGTGCCAGTAGTATAAGAGGCAGGGGAAGGGATCAGCCCCAGCATTTT